The entry that follows covers one T cell receptor (beta chain) sequence. Bone marrow was sampled from every patient at the time of active disease. The entry originates in a study of read filtering for tumor transcriptome and immune sequencing. The wider study: Patients were some 16 male and around 13 female, mean age approximately 60 years, range roughly 47 to 85. RNA-seq yielded only roughly 75 to 1,400 TCR reads, IR-seq about 4 to 10.27 million.

From roughly 0.4 ug of RNA, a library with molecular barcoded alpha/delta and beta/gamma adaptors was made. TCRdb redid the calling of the reads with MiXCR, one entry per CDR3 protein. The data contain around 5,500 distinct CDR3 sequences, roughly 20% of them singletons. V shed 5 bases and J 3 bases; nucleotides not matched to a gene: 5. The germline CDR1 and CDR2 sequences are GTSNPN and SVGIG (reference sequence). The CDR3 is 14 residues long. Sequencing used a population of CD138-negative cells sorted from bone marrow. The sequence derives from a donor at least 40 years old with multiple myeloma. This chain joins TRBV30 and TRBJ1-5; TRBD1 agrees at 9 bases. CDR3 protein: CAWGTGRVNQPQHF. CDR3 nucleotides: TGTGCCTGGGGGACAGGGAGGGTCAATCAGCCCCAGCATTTT.